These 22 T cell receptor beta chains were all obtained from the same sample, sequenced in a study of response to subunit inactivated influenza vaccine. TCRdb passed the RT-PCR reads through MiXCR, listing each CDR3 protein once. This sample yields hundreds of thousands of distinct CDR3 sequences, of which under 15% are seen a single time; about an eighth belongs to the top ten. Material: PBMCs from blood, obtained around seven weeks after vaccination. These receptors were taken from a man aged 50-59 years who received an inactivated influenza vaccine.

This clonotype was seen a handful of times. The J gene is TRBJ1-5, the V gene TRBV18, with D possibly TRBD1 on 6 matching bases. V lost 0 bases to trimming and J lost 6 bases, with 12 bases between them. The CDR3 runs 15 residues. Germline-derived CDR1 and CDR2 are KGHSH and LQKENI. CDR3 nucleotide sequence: TGTGCCAGCTCACCACCGGGGGGCCGCGGTCAGCCCCAGCATTTT. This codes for CASSPPGGRGQPQHF.

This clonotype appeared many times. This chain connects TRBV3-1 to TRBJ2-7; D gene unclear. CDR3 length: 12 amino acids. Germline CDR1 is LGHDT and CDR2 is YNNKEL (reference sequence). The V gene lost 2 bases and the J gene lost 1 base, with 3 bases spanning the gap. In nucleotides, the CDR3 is TGTGCCAGCAGCCAATTTTCCTACGAGCAGTACTTC. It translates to CASSQFSYEQYF.

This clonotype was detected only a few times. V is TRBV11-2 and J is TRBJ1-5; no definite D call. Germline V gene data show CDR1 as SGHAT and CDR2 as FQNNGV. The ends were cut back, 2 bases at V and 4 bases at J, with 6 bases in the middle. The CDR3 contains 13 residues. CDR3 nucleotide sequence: TGTGCCAGCAGCTTATCCCAGAATCAGCCCCAGCATTTT. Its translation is CASSLSQNQPQHF.

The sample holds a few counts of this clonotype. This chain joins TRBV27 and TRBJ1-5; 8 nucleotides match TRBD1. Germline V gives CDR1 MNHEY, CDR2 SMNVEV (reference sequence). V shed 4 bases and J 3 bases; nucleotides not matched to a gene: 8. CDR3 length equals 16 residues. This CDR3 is CASSSSVTGANQPQHF. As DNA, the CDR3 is TGTGCCAGCAGTTCTTCCGTGACAGGGGCCAATCAGCCCCAGCATTTT.

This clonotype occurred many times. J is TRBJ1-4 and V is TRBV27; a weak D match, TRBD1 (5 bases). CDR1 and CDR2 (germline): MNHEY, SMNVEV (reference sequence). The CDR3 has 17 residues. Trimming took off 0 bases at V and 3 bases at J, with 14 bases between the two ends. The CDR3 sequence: CASSLSRVGSANEKLFF. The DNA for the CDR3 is TGTGCCAGCAGTTTATCCAGGGTTGGATCGGCTAATGAAAAACTGTTTTTT.

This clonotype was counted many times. The CDR3 reads CASSAPRTGASNEQFF. The CDR3, as DNA: TGTGCCAGCAGCGCCCCGAGGACAGGGGCGTCCAATGAGCAGTTCTTC. The rearrangement joins TRBV9 to TRBJ2-1, with 9 bases matching TRBD1. The CDR3 consists of 16 residues. The germline gives CDR1 SGDLS, CDR2 YYNGEE. Trimming cost V 3 bases and J 6 bases; bases outside gene matches: 10. Looking up the rest from reference TRBV9 and TRBJ2-1 gives the full variable domain: DSGVTQTPKHLITATGQRVTLRCSPRSGDLSVYWYQQSLDQGLQFLIQYYNGEERAKGNILERFSAQQFPDLHSELNLSSLELGDSALYFCASSAPRTGASNEQFFGPGTRLTVL.

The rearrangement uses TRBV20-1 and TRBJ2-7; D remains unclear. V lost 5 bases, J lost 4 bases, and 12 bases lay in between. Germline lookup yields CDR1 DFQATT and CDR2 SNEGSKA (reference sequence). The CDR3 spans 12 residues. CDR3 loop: CSALRTEYEQYF. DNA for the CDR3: TGCAGTGCTCTAAGGACGGAGTACGAGCAGTACTTC.

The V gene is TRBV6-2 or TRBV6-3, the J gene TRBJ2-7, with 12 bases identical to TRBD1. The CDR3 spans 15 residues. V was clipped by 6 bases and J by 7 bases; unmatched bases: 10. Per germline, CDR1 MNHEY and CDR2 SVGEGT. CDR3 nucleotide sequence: TGTGCCAGCAGATCCGGGACAGGGGGCCCTCGGGAGCAGTACTTC. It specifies CASRSGTGGPREQYF.

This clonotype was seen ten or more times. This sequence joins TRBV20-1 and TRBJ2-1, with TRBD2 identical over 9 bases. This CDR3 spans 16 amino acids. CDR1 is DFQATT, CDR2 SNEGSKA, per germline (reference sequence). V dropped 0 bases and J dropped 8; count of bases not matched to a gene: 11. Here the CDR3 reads CSARDLVASGNDEQFF. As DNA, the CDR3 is TGCAGTGCTAGAGATCTAGTGGCTAGCGGGAACGATGAGCAGTTCTTC.

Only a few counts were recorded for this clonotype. For the CDR3, the DNA is TGTGCCAGCAGTTACTCGAGTACCCACCTCACCTACAATGAGCAGTTCTTC. As protein: CASSYSSTHLTYNEQFF. The chain has TRBV6-5 and TRBJ2-1; D call uncertain. V was shortened by 0 bases and J by 2 bases, with 14 bases between the two germline ends. The CDR3 extends over 17 amino acids. CDR1 is MNHEY and CDR2 is SVGAGI in the germline V gene.

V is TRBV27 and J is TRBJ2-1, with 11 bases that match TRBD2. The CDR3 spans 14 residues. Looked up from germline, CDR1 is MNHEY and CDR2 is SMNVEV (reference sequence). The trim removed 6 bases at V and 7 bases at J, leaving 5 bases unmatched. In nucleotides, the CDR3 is TGTGCCAGCAGGAAGGGACTAGCGGCAAATGAGCAGTTCTTC. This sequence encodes CASRKGLAANEQFF.

Written as DNA, the CDR3 is TGTGCCAGCATCCCCGGGAAGGGACTACGCGAGCAGTACTTC. It codes for CASIPGKGLREQYF. J is TRBJ2-7 and V is TRBV6-2 or TRBV6-3; 7 bases agree with TRBD2. The CDR3 length is 14 residues. V gave up 7 bases and J gave up 6 bases; unmatched junction bases: 12. Germline values: CDR1 MNHEY, CDR2 SVGEGT.

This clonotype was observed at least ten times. Written as DNA, the CDR3 is TGCGCCAGCAGCCCTGGACAGCTCACAGATACGCAGTATTTT. Protein product: CASSPGQLTDTQYF. The V gene is TRBV5-1, the J gene TRBJ2-3; D is possibly TRBD1 (6 bases). Germline assignment: CDR1 SGHRS and CDR2 YFSETQ. CDR3 length equals 14 residues. V lost 4 bases and J 2 bases, leaving 11 bases between the germline ends.

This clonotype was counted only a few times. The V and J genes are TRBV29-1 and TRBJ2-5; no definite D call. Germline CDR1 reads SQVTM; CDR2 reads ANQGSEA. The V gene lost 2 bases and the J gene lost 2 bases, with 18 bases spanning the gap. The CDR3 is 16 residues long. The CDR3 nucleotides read TGCAGCGTTGAAAATTTGGAGAACTTCCTACAAGAGACCCAGTACTTC. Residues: CSVENLENFLQETQYF. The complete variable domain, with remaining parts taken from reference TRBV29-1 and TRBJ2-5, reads SAVISQKPSRDICQRGTSLTIQCQVDSQVTMMFWYRQQPGQSLTLIATANQGSEATYESGFVIDKFPISRPNLTFSTLTVSNMSPEDSSIYLCSVENLENFLQETQYFGPGTRLLVL.

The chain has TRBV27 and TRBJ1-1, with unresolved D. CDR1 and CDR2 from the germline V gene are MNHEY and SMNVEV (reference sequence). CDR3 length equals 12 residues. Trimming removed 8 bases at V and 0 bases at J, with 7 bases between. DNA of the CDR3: TGTGCCAGCGGACCCTTGAACACTGAAGCTTTCTTT. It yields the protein CASGPLNTEAFF.

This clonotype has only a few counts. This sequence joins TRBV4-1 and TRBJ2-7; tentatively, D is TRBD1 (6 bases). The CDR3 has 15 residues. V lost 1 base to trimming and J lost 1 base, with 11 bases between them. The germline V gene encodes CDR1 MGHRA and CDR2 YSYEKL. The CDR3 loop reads CASSQVLTGSYEQYF. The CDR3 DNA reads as TGCGCCAGCAGCCAAGTTTTGACAGGATCCTACGAGCAGTACTTC.

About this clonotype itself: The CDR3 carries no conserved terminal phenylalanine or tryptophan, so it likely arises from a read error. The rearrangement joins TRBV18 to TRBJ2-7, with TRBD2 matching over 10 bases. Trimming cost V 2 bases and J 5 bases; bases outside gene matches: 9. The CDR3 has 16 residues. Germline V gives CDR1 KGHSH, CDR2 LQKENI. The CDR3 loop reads CASSPEVPSGGNEQYY. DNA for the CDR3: TGTGCCAGCTCACCAGAGGTCCCTAGCGGGGGAAACGAGCAGTACTAC.

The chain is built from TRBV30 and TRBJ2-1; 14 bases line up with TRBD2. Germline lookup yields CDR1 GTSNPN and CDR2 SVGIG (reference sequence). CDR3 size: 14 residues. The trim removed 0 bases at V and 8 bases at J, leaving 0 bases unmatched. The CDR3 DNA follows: TGTGCCTGGAGTGTGGGACTAGCGGGAGATGAGCAGTTCTTC. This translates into CAWSVGLAGDEQFF.

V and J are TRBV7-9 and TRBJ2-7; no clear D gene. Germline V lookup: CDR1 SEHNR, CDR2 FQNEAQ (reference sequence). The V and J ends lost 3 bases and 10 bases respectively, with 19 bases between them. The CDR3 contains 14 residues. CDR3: CASSLVVPYNVQYF. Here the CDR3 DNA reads TGTGCCAGCAGCTTGGTTGTGCCCTATAACGTACAGTACTTC.

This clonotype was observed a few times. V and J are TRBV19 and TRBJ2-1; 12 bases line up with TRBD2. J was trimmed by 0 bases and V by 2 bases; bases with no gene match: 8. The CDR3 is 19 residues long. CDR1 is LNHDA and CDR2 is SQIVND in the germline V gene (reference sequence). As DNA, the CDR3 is TGTGCCAGTAGTATAAAGCCTAGCGGGGGGGGGTTCTCCTACAATGAGCAGTTCTTC. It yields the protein CASSIKPSGGGFSYNEQFF.

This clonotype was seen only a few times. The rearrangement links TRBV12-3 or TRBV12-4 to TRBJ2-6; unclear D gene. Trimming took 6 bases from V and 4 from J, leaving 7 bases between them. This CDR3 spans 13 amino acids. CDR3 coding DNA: TGTGCCAGCAGCCCCATCGGGGCCAACGTCCTGACTTTC. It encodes CASSPIGANVLTF.

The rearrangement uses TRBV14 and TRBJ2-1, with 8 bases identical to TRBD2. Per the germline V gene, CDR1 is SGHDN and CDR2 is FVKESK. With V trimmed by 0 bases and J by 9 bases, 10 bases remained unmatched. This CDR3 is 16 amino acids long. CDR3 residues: CASSQDGGTSRVEQFF. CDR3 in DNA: TGTGCCAGCAGCCAAGATGGAGGGACTAGTCGAGTTGAGCAGTTCTTC. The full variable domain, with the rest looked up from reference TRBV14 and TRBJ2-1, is EAGVTQFPSHSVIEKGQTVTLRCDPISGHDNLYWYRRVMGKEIKFLLHFVKESKQDESGMPNNRFLAERTGGTYSTLKVQPAELEDSGVYFCASSQDGGTSRVEQFFGPGTRLTVL.